A single sample is the source of the 21 T cell receptor beta chains below, sequenced in a study of PD-1 blockade in mismatch repair-deficient tumors. The repertoire was sequenced with immunoSEQ multiplex PCR; TCRdb's copy has only in-frame clones and lacks some. The repertoire holds approximately 100,000 clones, with 65% to 85% as singletons. Sequencing was performed on peripheral blood, taken about 33 weeks after starting pembrolizumab. These receptors were obtained from an adult with mismatch repair-deficient cancer.

The chain employs TRBV19 and TRBJ2-2; 7 bases are a match to TRBD2. The V gene end was trimmed by 6 bases and the J gene end by 2 bases; junction bases not matched to a gene: 3. The CDR3 has 14 amino acids. Germline CDR1 is LNHDA and CDR2 is SQIVND (reference sequence). CDR3 in DNA: TGTGCCAGTAGACTAGCGCCTAACACCGGGGAGCTGTTTTTT. Translated, it gives CASRLAPNTGELFF.

This chain connects TRBV27 to TRBJ2-3; 12 bases line up with TRBD1. This CDR3 comprises 13 residues. The germline CDR1 and CDR2 sequences are MNHEY and SMNVEV (reference sequence). V lost 11 bases and J lost 4; bases outside the gene matches: 4. CDR3 amino acids: CAAGTGGADTQYF. Here the CDR3 DNA reads TGTGCCGCAGGGACAGGGGGCGCAGATACGCAGTATTTT.

The CDR3, as DNA: TGTGCCAGCATCCCCGTGAGCTACAATGAGCAGTTCTTC. The encoded protein is CASIPVSYNEQFF. The rearrangement links TRBV6-5 to TRBJ2-1, with no clear D. The CDR3 totals 13 residues. The germline V gene encodes CDR1 MNHEY and CDR2 SVGAGI. V was cut by 7 bases and J by 3 bases, with 10 bases left in between.

V gene TRBV19 combines with J gene TRBJ1-2, with D possibly being TRBD1 (5 bases). CDR1 is LNHDA, CDR2 SQIVND, per germline (reference sequence). This CDR3 is 14 amino acids long. Trimming removed 5 bases from V and 5 bases from J, with 15 bases in between. The CDR3 coding sequence is TGTGCCAGTAGTGCGCCCGGGACGGCGTATGGCTACACCTTC. The encoded protein is CASSAPGTAYGYTF.

The CDR3 DNA follows: TGCAGCGTTGAAGGAAGCACCTATGGCTACACCTTC. Its protein product is CSVEGSTYGYTF. This sequence joins TRBV29-1 and TRBJ1-2; D is ambiguous. CDR3 length equals 12 residues. Germline V lookup: CDR1 SQVTM, CDR2 ANQGSEA. V gave up 1 base and J gave up 4 bases, with 7 bases separating them.

The chain's CDR3 is CASSPPGDRSSEQYF. The CDR3 DNA sequence: TGTGCCAGCAGCCCCCCCGGGGACAGGTCTAGCGAGCAGTACTTC. The J gene is TRBJ2-7, the V gene TRBV5-4; 8 positions agree with TRBD1. Germline trimming cut 4 bases from V and 6 bases from J; bases unmatched to any gene: 12. Germline lookup yields CDR1 SGHNT and CDR2 YYREEE (reference sequence). The CDR3 is made up of 15 amino acids.

This clone was observed a handful of times. J is TRBJ1-5 and V is TRBV2, with D possibly TRBD1 on 6 matching bases. V lost 5 bases and J 0 bases, leaving 8 bases between the germline ends. Germline V gene data show CDR1 as SNHLY and CDR2 as FYNNEI. The CDR3 has 14 amino acids. CDR3 amino acids: CASSRTDSNQPQHF. The CDR3, as DNA: TGTGCCAGCAGTCGGACAGATAGCAATCAGCCCCAGCATTTT.

The chain's CDR3 is CASSSPLGSGQETQYF. In nucleotides, the CDR3 is TGTGCCAGCAGCTCACCGTTAGGGAGCGGGCAAGAGACCCAGTACTTC. The chain recombines TRBV5-5 with TRBJ2-5; tentatively, D is TRBD2 (6 bases). Germline CDR1 SGHKS, CDR2 YYEKEE (reference sequence). V lost 3 bases and J 2 bases, leaving 17 bases between the germline ends. The CDR3 consists of 16 residues.

This sequence joins TRBV21-1 and TRBJ1-3; the DNA was not used to check the table's D call, TRBD1. TRBV21-1 has pseudogene status. The CDR3 extends over 14 amino acids. The CDR3 here is CASSKARWRNTIYF. The DNA for the CDR3 is TGTGCCAGCAGCAAAGCCCGTTGGCGAAACACCATATATTTT.

This clone was observed once. The chain links TRBV5-6 to TRBJ1-5, with 11 bases matching TRBD1. V lost 0 bases, J lost 2 bases, and 1 base stayed unmatched. The germline CDR1 and CDR2 sequences are SGHDT and YYEEEE. The CDR3 totals 16 residues. The CDR3 reads CASSLGDRGGNQPQHF. CDR3 bases: TGTGCCAGCAGCTTGGGGGACAGGGGGGGCAATCAGCCCCAGCATTTT.

V gene TRBV7-9 combines with J gene TRBJ1-2; D is unresolved. Trimming stripped 1 base from V and 5 bases from J, with 17 bases between. Germline V gene lookup returns CDR1 SEHNR and CDR2 FQNEAQ (reference sequence). This CDR3 has 16 residues. CDR3 residues: CASSLVSGSPAYGYTF. DNA of the CDR3: TGTGCCAGCAGCTTAGTATCGGGGTCTCCAGCGTATGGCTACACCTTC.

The genes are TRBV29-1 and TRBJ2-1, with TRBD1 matching 7 bases. The junction had 6 bases not matched to a gene; V was cut back by 4 bases and J by 6 bases. The germline CDR1 and CDR2 sequences are SQVTM and ANQGSEA. This CDR3 spans 13 amino acids. In nucleotides, the CDR3 is TGCAGCGTTGGACAGGGTATTATCAATGAGCAGTTCTTC. Translating gives CSVGQGIINEQFF.

J is TRBJ1-5 and V is TRBV5-1, with 10 bases identical to TRBD1. This CDR3 comprises 15 residues. The junction had 7 bases not matched to a gene; V was cut back by 4 bases and J by 6 bases. CDR1 is SGHRS and CDR2 is YFSETQ in the germline V gene. Written as DNA, the CDR3 is TGCGCCAGCAGCGCGGACGGGACAGGGGTTCAGCCCCAGCATTTT. Translating gives CASSADGTGVQPQHF.

V usage is TRBV5-6 and J usage is TRBJ1-2; 12 bases are a match to TRBD1. CDR1 and CDR2 from the germline V gene are SGHDT and YYEEEE. With 8 bases clipped from V and 8 bases from J, the junction kept 7 bases outside the gene matches. The CDR3 covers 13 residues. The CDR3: CASPGQGAWGYTF. CDR3 bases: TGTGCCAGTCCGGGACAGGGGGCCTGGGGCTACACCTTC. The full variable domain, completed using reference TRBV5-6 and TRBJ1-2, is DAGVTQSPTHLIKTRGQQVTLRCSPKSGHDTVSWYQQALGQGPQFIFQYYEEEERQRGNFPDRFSGHQFPNYSSELNVNALLLGDSALYLCASPGQGAWGYTFGSGTRLTVV.

The gene calls are TRBV6-5 and TRBJ2-3; D is uncertain. The CDR3 is 15 amino acids. The germline V gene has CDR1 MNHEY and CDR2 SVGAGI. The germline V and J ends were trimmed by 6 bases and 4 bases, with 17 bases remaining between them. The CDR3 is CASSPFLGWPDTQYF. CDR3 DNA sequence: TGTGCCAGCAGCCCTTTTCTCGGATGGCCAGATACGCAGTATTTT.

The chain couples TRBV19 to TRBJ2-7; TRBD2 agrees at 10 bases. The germline V gene has CDR1 LNHDA and CDR2 SQIVND (reference sequence). The CDR3 is 17 amino acids. The J segment lost 8 bases and the V segment lost 3 bases, leaving 16 bases of the junction unmatched. CDR3 nucleotide sequence: TGTGCCAGTAGTATTGGCTATAGCGGGAGGCCCTTAATGAAGCAGTACTTC. This codes for CASSIGYSGRPLMKQYF.

This chain uses TRBV10-3 with TRBJ1-1; D uncertain. This CDR3 is built from 13 residues. Trimming removed 6 bases at V and 0 bases at J, with 8 bases between. CDR1 is ENHRY, CDR2 SYGVKD, per germline. The CDR3 nucleotides read TGTGCCATCAGGGCGGATCTGAACACTGAAGCTTTCTTT. This codes for CAIRADLNTEAFF.

CDR3 protein: CSAAGSGLNTEAFF. In nucleotides, the CDR3 is TGCAGCGCCGCTGGTAGCGGCCTGAACACTGAAGCTTTCTTT. This sequence joins TRBV29-1 and TRBJ1-1, with D uncertain. The CDR3 runs 14 residues. Deletions cut 7 bases from V and 0 bases from J, with 15 bases between. Germline CDR1 SQVTM, CDR2 ANQGSEA.

The chain employs TRBV10-3 and TRBJ1-5; TRBD1 is a possible D gene (6 bases). CDR3 length equals 14 residues. Germline V gives CDR1 ENHRY, CDR2 SYGVKD. V was trimmed by 3 bases and J by 4 bases, leaving 10 bases between them. In nucleotides, the CDR3 is TGTGCCATCAGTGACAGGGGCATTAATCAGCCCCAGCATTTT. Translation: CAISDRGINQPQHF.

This clone was observed once. CDR3 nucleotides: TGTGCCAGCTCACCATCGGTTAATTCGGGCACCGGGGAGCTGTTTTTT. Translated, it gives CASSPSVNSGTGELFF. The chain carries TRBV18 and TRBJ2-2; D call uncertain. CDR1 KGHSH and CDR2 LQKENI come from the germline V gene. The CDR3 loop spans 16 amino acids. The ends were cut back, 2 bases at V and 4 bases at J, with 14 bases in the middle.

The rearrangement joins TRBV2 to TRBJ1-4; D is possibly TRBD1 (6 bases). Trimming removed 4 bases from V and 3 bases from J, with 9 bases in between. The CDR3 is 14 amino acids. Germline CDR1 reads SNHLY; CDR2 reads FYNNEI. CDR3 protein: CASSVRGSNEKLFF. CDR3 nucleotides: TGTGCCAGCAGTGTAAGGGGGTCTAATGAAAAACTGTTTTTT.